Below, one T cell receptor (beta chain) is given with its context. The data stem from a study of CD8 T cells in Susac syndrome. The sequenced target, TCR beta, came from blood CD8+ and CD4+ T cells. RNA amounts of about 0.45 to 1 ug underwent reverse transcription with random hexamers. With immunoSEQ multiplex PCR, TCR beta CDR3 was amplified across 54 Vbeta and 13 Jbeta. A single record per CDR3 protein comes from TCRdb applying MiXCR to the immunoSEQ multiplex PCR reads. The sample holds some 120,000 distinct CDR3 sequences, 90% to 95% seen once. The germline V gene encodes CDR1 MNHNY and CDR2 SVGAGI (reference sequence). V lost 6 bases and J 4 bases, leaving 16 bases between the germline ends. The CDR3 totals 15 residues.

The clonotype originates from a human donor in good health. The sequencing sample was made of CD4+ T cells from PBMCs. The V and J genes are TRBV6-6 and TRBJ1-5, with a possible D match to TRBD1 (5 bases). As DNA, the CDR3 is TGTGCCAGCAGGGAACCGGGACGGCTGAATCAGCCCCAGCATTTT. Its translation is CASREPGRLNQPQHF.